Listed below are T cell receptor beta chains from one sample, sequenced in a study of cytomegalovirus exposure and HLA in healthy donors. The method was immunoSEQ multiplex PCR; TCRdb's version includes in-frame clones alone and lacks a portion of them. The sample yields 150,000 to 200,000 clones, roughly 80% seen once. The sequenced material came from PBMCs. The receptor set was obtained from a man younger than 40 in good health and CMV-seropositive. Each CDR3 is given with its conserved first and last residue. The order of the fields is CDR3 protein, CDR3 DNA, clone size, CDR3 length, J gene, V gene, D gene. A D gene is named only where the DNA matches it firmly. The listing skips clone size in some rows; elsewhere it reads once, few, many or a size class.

CDR3aa: CASSLVGTTQETQYF
CDR3nt: TGTGCCAGCAGCTTAGTAGGGACTACCCAAGAGACCCAGTACTTC
abundance: once
len: 15
j_gene: TRBJ2-5
v_gene: TRBV7-2
d_gene: TRBD2

CDR3aa: CASSYVVEGGYTF
CDR3nt: TGTGCCAGCAGTTATGTCGTCGAGGGTGGCTACACCTTC
abundance: .
len: 13
j_gene: TRBJ1-2
v_gene: TRBV6-5
d_gene: .

CDR3aa: CASSGDRVANTEAFF
CDR3nt: TGTGCCAGCAGCGGAGACAGGGTCGCGAACACTGAAGCTTTCTTT
abundance: .
len: 15
j_gene: TRBJ1-1
v_gene: TRBV9
d_gene: TRBD1

CDR3aa: CASSFRGENTEAFF
CDR3nt: TGCGCCAGCAGCTTCAGGGGCGAGAACACTGAAGCTTTCTTT
abundance: few
len: 14
j_gene: TRBJ1-1
v_gene: TRBV5-1
d_gene: .

CDR3aa: CASSRRGRPLGEKLFF
CDR3nt: TGTGCCAGCTCACGCAGAGGGCGCCCCTTGGGTGAAAAACTGTTTTTT
abundance: .
len: 16
j_gene: TRBJ1-4
v_gene: TRBV18
d_gene: .

CDR3aa: CASSLIPTGMNTEAFF
CDR3nt: TGTGCCAGCAGCTTAATCCCGACAGGGATGAACACTGAAGCTTTCTTT
abundance: .
len: 16
j_gene: TRBJ1-1
v_gene: TRBV7-3
d_gene: TRBD1

CDR3aa: CASSTEQGAYGYTF
CDR3nt: TGTGCCAGTAGTACCGAACAGGGGGCTTATGGCTACACCTTC
abundance: .
len: 14
j_gene: TRBJ1-2
v_gene: TRBV19
d_gene: TRBD1

CDR3aa: CASSPSGAPYGYTF
CDR3nt: TGTGCCAGCAGTCCCAGTGGAGCGCCCTATGGCTACACCTTC
abundance: .
len: 14
j_gene: TRBJ1-2
v_gene: TRBV6-5
d_gene: .

CDR3aa: CATSREFSSYEQYF
CDR3nt: TGTGCCACCAGCAGAGAGTTCAGCTCCTACGAGCAGTACTTC
abundance: once
len: 14
j_gene: TRBJ2-7
v_gene: TRBV15
d_gene: .

CDR3aa: CASSYAGEGNTEAFF
CDR3nt: TGTGCCAGCAGTTACGCCGGGGAGGGGAACACTGAAGCTTTCTTT
abundance: once
len: 15
j_gene: TRBJ1-1
v_gene: TRBV6-6
d_gene: .

CDR3aa: CASSVQGGETQYF
CDR3nt: TGCGCCAGCAGCGTACAGGGTGGGGAGACCCAGTACTTC
abundance: .
len: 13
j_gene: TRBJ2-5
v_gene: TRBV5-1
d_gene: .

CDR3aa: CASRTSGTRDYNEQFF
CDR3nt: TGTGCCAGCAGGACTTCCGGGACACGGGACTACAATGAGCAGTTCTTC
abundance: .
len: 16
j_gene: TRBJ2-1
v_gene: TRBV6-6
d_gene: .

CDR3aa: CASSVEWASGTRTDTQYF
CDR3nt: TGTGCCAGCAGCGTAGAATGGGCTAGCGGGACCCGCACAGATACGCAGTATTTT
abundance: .
len: 18
j_gene: TRBJ2-3
v_gene: TRBV9
d_gene: TRBD2

CDR3aa: CASSQDLASGGIGELFF
CDR3nt: TGTGCCAGCAGCCAAGATCTGGCCAGCGGGGGGATCGGGGAGCTGTTTTTT
abundance: few
len: 17
j_gene: TRBJ2-2
v_gene: TRBV4-2
d_gene: TRBD2

CDR3aa: CASRGLLGGYTF
CDR3nt: TGTGCCAGCAGAGGACTCTTGGGAGGCTACACCTTC
abundance: .
len: 12
j_gene: TRBJ1-2
v_gene: TRBV5-6
d_gene: .

CDR3aa: CAWDDRFSGNTIYF
CDR3nt: TGTGCCTGGGACGACAGGTTCTCTGGAAACACCATATATTTT
abundance: .
len: 14
j_gene: TRBJ1-3
v_gene: TRBV30
d_gene: .

CDR3aa: CASSLSGGNNEQFF
CDR3nt: TGTGCCAGCAGCCTTAGCGGGGGCAACAATGAGCAGTTCTTC
abundance: .
len: 14
j_gene: TRBJ2-1
v_gene: TRBV14
d_gene: TRBD2

CDR3aa: CASSYQTRGGTEAFF
CDR3nt: TGTGCCAGCAGTTACCAGACACGGGGGGGCACTGAAGCTTTCTTT
abundance: .
len: 15
j_gene: TRBJ1-1
v_gene: TRBV6-5
d_gene: .

CDR3aa: CASGLTSPGLAARGTGELFF
CDR3nt: TGTGCTAGTGGTTTGACCTCACCGGGACTAGCGGCCAGAGGGACCGGGGAGCTGTTTTTT
abundance: .
len: 20
j_gene: TRBJ2-2
v_gene: TRBV12-5
d_gene: TRBD2

CDR3aa: CASSPPGTSSYNEQFF
CDR3nt: TGTGCCAGCAGTCCCCCCGGGACTTCCTCCTACAATGAGCAGTTCTTC
abundance: .
len: 16
j_gene: TRBJ2-1
v_gene: TRBV27
d_gene: .

CDR3aa: CASSSEGFSYEQYF
CDR3nt: TGTGCCAGCAGTTCGGAGGGGTTCTCCTACGAGCAGTACTTC
abundance: .
len: 14
j_gene: TRBJ2-7
v_gene: TRBV7-2
d_gene: .

CDR3aa: CATHRESNQPQHF
CDR3nt: TGTGCCACCCACAGGGAAAGCAATCAGCCCCAGCATTTT
abundance: .
len: 13
j_gene: TRBJ1-5
v_gene: TRBV2
d_gene: .

CDR3aa: CSVESPRGRAEAFF
CDR3nt: TGCAGCGTTGAATCCCCTCGGGGGAGGGCTGAAGCTTTCTTT
abundance: .
len: 14
j_gene: TRBJ1-1
v_gene: TRBV29-1
d_gene: .

CDR3aa: CASSLGSGSSTDTQYF
CDR3nt: TGTGCCAGCAGCTTAGGTTCAGGGTCTAGCACAGATACGCAGTATTTT
abundance: .
len: 16
j_gene: TRBJ2-3
v_gene: TRBV13
d_gene: .

CDR3aa: CAWSATGTTGNTIYF
CDR3nt: TGTGCCTGGAGTGCCACCGGGACAACAGGAAACACCATATATTTT
abundance: once
len: 15
j_gene: TRBJ1-3
v_gene: TRBV30
d_gene: .

CDR3aa: CASSPQQSSDQPQHF
CDR3nt: TGTGCCAGCTCACCACAACAGTCCTCAGATCAGCCCCAGCATTTT
abundance: once
len: 15
j_gene: TRBJ1-5
v_gene: TRBV18
d_gene: .

CDR3aa: CASSPSIYEQYF
CDR3nt: TGTGCCAGCTCACCAAGCATCTACGAGCAGTACTTC
abundance: .
len: 12
j_gene: TRBJ2-7
v_gene: TRBV18
d_gene: .

CDR3aa: CASSVRLDQPGYTF
CDR3nt: TGTGCCAGCAGCGTGCGACTCGATCAACCGGGCTACACCTTC
abundance: .
len: 14
j_gene: TRBJ1-2
v_gene: TRBV7-9
d_gene: .

CDR3aa: CASSARDNDQPQHF
CDR3nt: TGTGCCAGTAGTGCCCGAGACAACGATCAGCCCCAGCATTTT
abundance: .
len: 14
j_gene: TRBJ1-5
v_gene: TRBV19
d_gene: .

CDR3aa: CASRRVVGSEKLFF
CDR3nt: TGTGCCAGCAGGAGGGTGGTAGGGAGTGAAAAACTGTTTTTT
abundance: .
len: 14
j_gene: TRBJ1-4
v_gene: TRBV6-1
d_gene: .

CDR3aa: CASSIVLGQGYEQYF
CDR3nt: TGTGCCAGTAGTATAGTTCTGGGACAGGGCTACGAGCAGTACTTC
abundance: .
len: 15
j_gene: TRBJ2-7
v_gene: TRBV19
d_gene: TRBD1

CDR3aa: CASSQVPGRGETQYF
CDR3nt: TGTGCCAGCAGCCAGGTTCCAGGGAGGGGAGAGACCCAGTACTTC
abundance: .
len: 15
j_gene: TRBJ2-5
v_gene: TRBV14
d_gene: TRBD2

CDR3aa: CASSRQGVLGTEAFF
CDR3nt: TGCGCCAGCAGCCGGCAGGGTGTTTTAGGCACTGAAGCTTTCTTT
abundance: .
len: 15
j_gene: TRBJ1-1
v_gene: TRBV4-1
d_gene: .

CDR3aa: CAWSDRDGQPQHF
CDR3nt: TGTGCCTGGAGTGACAGGGACGGACAGCCCCAGCATTTT
abundance: .
len: 13
j_gene: TRBJ1-5
v_gene: TRBV30
d_gene: .

CDR3aa: CASSQATGGVDNEQFF
CDR3nt: TGCGCCAGCAGCCAAGCGACAGGGGGGGTGGACAATGAGCAGTTCTTC
abundance: .
len: 16
j_gene: TRBJ2-1
v_gene: TRBV4-3
d_gene: TRBD1

CDR3aa: CASSLPSANTEAFF
CDR3nt: TGTGCCAGTAGTCTCCCGAGCGCCAACACTGAAGCTTTCTTT
abundance: few
len: 14
j_gene: TRBJ1-1
v_gene: TRBV19
d_gene: .

CDR3aa: CASSHGGSYEQYF
CDR3nt: TGCGCCAGCAGCCATGGGGGGTCCTACGAGCAGTACTTC
abundance: once
len: 13
j_gene: TRBJ2-7
v_gene: TRBV5-1
d_gene: .